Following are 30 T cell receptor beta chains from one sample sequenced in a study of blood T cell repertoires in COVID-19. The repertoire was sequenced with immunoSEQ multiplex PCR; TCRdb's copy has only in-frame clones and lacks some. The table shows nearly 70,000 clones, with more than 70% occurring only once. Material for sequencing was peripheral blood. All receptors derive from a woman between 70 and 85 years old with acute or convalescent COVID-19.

The CDR3 reads CASSSTTSGGRNEQFF. For the CDR3, the DNA is TGTGCCAGCAGTTCAACGACTAGCGGAGGCCGCAATGAGCAGTTCTTC. The chain is built from TRBV27 and TRBJ2-1; 9 bases fit TRBD2. The CDR3 consists of 16 residues. Unmatched junction bases numbered 10, after V lost 4 bases and J lost 6 bases. CDR1 and CDR2 (germline): MNHEY, SMNVEV (reference sequence).

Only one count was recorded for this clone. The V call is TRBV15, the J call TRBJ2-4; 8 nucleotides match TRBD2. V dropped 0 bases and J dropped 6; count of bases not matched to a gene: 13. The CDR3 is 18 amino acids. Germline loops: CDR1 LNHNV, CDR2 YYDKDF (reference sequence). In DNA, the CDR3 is TGTGCCACCAGCAGAGATAGTGCGGTAGCGGGGACGGGAAACATTCAGTACTTC. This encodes CATSRDSAVAGTGNIQYF.

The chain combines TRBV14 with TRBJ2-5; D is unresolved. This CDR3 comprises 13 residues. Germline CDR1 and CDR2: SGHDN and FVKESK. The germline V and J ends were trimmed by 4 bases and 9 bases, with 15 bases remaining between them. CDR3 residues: CASSPYLHTAQYF. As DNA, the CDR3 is TGTGCCAGCAGCCCCTACCTTCATACGGCCCAGTACTTC.

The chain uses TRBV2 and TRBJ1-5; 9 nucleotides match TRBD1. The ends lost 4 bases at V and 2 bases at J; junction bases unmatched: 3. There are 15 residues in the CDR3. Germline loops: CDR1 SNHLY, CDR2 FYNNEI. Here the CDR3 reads CASSADRGGNQPQHF. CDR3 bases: TGTGCCAGCAGTGCGGACAGGGGCGGCAATCAGCCCCAGCATTTT.

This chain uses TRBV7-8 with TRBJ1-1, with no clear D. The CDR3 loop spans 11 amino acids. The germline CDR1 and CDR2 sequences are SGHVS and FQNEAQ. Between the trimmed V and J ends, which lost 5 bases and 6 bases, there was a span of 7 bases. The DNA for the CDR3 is TGTGCCAGCAGCCCCCTAGCTGAAGCTTTCTTT. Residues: CASSPLAEAFF.

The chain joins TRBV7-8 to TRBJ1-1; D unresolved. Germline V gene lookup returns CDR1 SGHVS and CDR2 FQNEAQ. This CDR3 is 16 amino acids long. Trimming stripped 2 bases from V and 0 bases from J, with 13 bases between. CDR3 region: CASSLMTGGLNTEAFF. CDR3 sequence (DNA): TGTGCCAGCAGCTTAATGACGGGAGGACTGAACACTGAAGCTTTCTTT.

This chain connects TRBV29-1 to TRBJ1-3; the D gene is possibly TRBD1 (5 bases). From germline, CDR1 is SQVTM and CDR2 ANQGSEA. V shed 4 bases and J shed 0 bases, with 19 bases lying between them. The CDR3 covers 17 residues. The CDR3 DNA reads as TGCAGCGTTGCTGTGACTGCGGGGGTGGGCTCTGGAAACACCATATATTTT. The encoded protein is CSVAVTAGVGSGNTIYF.

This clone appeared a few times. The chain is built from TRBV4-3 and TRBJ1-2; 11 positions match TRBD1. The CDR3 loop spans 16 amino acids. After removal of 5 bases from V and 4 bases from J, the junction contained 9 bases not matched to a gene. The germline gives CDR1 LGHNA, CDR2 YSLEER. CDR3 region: CASSLDRGRGSYGYTF. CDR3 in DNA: TGCGCCAGCAGCTTGGACAGGGGGCGAGGATCCTATGGCTACACCTTC.

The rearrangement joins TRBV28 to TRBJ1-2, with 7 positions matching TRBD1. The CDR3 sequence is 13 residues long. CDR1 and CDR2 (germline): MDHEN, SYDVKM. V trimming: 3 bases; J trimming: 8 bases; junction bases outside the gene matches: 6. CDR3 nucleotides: TGTGCCAGCAGTTTCGCGACAGGGATCGGCTACACCTTC. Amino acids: CASSFATGIGYTF.

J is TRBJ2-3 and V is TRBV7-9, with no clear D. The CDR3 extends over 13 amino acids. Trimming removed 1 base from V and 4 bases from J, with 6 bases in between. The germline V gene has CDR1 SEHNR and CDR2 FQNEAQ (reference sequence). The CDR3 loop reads CASSLDYPDTQYF. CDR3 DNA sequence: TGTGCCAGCAGCTTAGACTATCCAGATACGCAGTATTTT.

CDR3 residues: CASNPTGVNTEAFF. The CDR3 nucleotides are TGTGCCAGCAACCCGACAGGGGTGAACACTGAAGCTTTCTTT. The genes are TRBV6-6 and TRBJ1-1, with 8 nucleotides matching TRBD1. CDR3 size: 14 residues. Per germline, CDR1 MNHNY and CDR2 SVGAGI (reference sequence). After removal of 7 bases from V and 0 bases from J, the junction contained 4 bases not matched to a gene.

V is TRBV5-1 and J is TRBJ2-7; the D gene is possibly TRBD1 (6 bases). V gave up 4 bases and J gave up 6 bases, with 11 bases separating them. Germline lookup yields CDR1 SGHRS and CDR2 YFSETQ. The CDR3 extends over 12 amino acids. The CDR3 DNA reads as TGCGCCAGCAGCCCAGGGGTTGGCGAGCAGTACTTC. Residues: CASSPGVGEQYF.

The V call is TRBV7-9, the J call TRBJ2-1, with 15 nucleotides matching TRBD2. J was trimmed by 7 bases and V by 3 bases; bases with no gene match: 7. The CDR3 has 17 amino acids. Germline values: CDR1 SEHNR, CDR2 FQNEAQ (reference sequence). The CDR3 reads CASSLGLAGGRRNEQFF. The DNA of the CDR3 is TGTGCCAGCAGCTTGGGACTAGCGGGAGGTCGAAGGAATGAGCAGTTCTTC.

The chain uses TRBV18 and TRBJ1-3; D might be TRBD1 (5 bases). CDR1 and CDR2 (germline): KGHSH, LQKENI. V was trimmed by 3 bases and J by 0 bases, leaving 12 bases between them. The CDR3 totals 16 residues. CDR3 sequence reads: CASSPATVDSGNTIYF. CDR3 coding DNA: TGTGCCAGCTCACCTGCGACAGTCGACTCTGGAAACACCATATATTTT.

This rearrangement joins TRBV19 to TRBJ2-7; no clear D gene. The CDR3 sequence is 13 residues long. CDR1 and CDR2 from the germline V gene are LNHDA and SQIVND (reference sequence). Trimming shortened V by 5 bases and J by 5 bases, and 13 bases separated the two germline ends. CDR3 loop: CASSGEYDHEQYF. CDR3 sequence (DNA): TGTGCCAGTAGTGGAGAATATGATCACGAGCAGTACTTC.

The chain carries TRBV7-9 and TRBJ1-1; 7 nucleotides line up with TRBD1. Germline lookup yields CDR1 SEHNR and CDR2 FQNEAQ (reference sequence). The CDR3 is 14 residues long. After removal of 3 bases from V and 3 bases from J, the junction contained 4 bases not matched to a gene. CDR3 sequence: CASSLYQGDTEAFF. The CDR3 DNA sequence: TGTGCCAGCAGCTTGTACCAGGGGGACACTGAAGCTTTCTTT. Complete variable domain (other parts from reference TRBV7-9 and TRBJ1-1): DTGVSQNPRHKITKRGQNVTFRCDPISEHNRLYWYRQTLGQGPEFLTYFQNEAQLEKSRLLSDRFSAERPKGSFSTLEIQRTEQGDSAMYLCASSLYQGDTEAFFGQGTRLTVV.

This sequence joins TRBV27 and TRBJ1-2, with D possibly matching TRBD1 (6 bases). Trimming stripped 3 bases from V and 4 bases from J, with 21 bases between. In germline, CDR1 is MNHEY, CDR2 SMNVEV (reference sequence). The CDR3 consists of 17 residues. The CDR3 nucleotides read TGTGCCAGCAGTTTGTCGCCAGGGGTCAGGTCTTTCTATGGCTACACCTTC. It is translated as CASSLSPGVRSFYGYTF.

CDR3: CASTPRGTPEAFF. The DNA of the CDR3 is TGTGCCAGCACCCCGAGGGGGACGCCTGAAGCTTTCTTT. The genes are TRBV6-2 or TRBV6-3 and TRBJ1-1; D may be TRBD1 (6 bases). The ends were cut back, 7 bases at V and 6 bases at J, with 15 bases in the middle. The CDR3 sequence is 13 residues long. CDR1 MNHEY and CDR2 SVGEGT come from the germline V gene.

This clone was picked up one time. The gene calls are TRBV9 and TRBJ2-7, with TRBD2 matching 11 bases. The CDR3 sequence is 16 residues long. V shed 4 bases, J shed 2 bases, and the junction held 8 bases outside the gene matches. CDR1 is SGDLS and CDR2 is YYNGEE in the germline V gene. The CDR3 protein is CASSSGTSGPAYEQYF. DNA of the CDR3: TGTGCCAGCAGCTCCGGGACTAGCGGACCAGCCTACGAGCAGTACTTC.

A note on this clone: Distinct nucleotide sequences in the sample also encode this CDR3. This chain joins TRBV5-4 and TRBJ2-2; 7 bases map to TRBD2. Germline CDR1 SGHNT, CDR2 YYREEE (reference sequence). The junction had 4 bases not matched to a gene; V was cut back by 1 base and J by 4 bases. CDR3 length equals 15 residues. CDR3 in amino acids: CASSLLGLTTGELFF. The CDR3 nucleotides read TGTGCCAGCAGCTTGTTGGGACTAACCACCGGGGAGCTGTTTTTT.

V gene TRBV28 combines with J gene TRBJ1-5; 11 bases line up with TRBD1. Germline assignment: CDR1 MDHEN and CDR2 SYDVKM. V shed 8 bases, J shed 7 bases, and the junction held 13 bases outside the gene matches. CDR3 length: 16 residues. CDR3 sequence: CASLGQGVGLVQPQHF. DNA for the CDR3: TGTGCCAGCCTGGGACAGGGGGTAGGATTGGTGCAGCCCCAGCATTTT. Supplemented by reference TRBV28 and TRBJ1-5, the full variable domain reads DVKVTQSSRYLVKRTGEKVFLECVQDMDHENMFWYRQDPGLGLRLIYFSYDVKMKEKGDIPEGYSVSREKKERFSLILESASTNQTSMYLCASLGQGVGLVQPQHFGDGTRLSIL.

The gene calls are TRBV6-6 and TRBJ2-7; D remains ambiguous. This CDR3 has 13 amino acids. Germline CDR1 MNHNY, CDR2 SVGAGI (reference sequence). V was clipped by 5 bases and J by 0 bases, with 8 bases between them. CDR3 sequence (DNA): TGTGCCAGCAGTCTCCCGGGCTCCTACGAGCAGTACTTC. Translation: CASSLPGSYEQYF.

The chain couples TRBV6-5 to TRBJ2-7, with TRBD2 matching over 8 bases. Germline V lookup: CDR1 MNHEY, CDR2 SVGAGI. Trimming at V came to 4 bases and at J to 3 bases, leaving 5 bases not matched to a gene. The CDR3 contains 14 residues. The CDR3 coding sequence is TGTGCCAGCAGTTTCAGCGGGAGCAGCTACGAGCAGTACTTC. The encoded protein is CASSFSGSSYEQYF.

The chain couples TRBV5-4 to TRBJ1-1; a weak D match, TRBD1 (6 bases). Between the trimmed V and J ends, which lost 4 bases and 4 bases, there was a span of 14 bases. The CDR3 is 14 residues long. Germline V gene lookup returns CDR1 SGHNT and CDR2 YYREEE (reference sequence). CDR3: CASSAGAGTTEAFF. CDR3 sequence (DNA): TGTGCCAGCAGCGCAGGGGCTGGAACCACTGAAGCTTTCTTT.

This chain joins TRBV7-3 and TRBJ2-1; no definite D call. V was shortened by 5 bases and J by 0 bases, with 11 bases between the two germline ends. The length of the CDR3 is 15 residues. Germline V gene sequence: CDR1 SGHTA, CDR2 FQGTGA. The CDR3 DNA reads TGTGCCAGCAGCAGAAGCGCGAGCTCCTACAATGAGCAGTTCTTC. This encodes CASSRSASSYNEQFF.

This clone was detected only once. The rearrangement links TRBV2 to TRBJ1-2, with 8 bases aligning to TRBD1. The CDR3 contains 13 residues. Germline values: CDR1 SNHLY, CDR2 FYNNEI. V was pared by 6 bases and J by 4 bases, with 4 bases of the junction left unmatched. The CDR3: CASRAGQGYGYTF. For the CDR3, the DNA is TGTGCCAGCAGGGCAGGACAGGGCTATGGCTACACCTTC.

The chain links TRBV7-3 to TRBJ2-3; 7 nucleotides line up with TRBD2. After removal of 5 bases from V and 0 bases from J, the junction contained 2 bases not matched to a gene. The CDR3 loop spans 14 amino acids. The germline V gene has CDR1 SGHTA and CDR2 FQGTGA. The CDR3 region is CASSPSGSTDTQYF. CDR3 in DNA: TGTGCCAGCAGCCCTAGCGGCAGCACAGATACGCAGTATTTT. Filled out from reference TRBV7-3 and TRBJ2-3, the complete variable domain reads GAGVSQTPSNKVTEKGKYVELRCDPISGHTALYWYRQSLGQGPEFLIYFQGTGAADDSGLPNDRFFAVRPEGSVSTLKIQRTERGDSAVYLCASSPSGSTDTQYFGPGTRLTVL.

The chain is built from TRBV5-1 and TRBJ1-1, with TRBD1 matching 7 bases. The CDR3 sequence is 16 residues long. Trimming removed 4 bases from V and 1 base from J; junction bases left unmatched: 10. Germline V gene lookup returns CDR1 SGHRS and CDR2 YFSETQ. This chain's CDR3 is CASSKDRTGENTEAFF. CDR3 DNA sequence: TGCGCCAGCAGCAAGGACAGGACAGGTGAGAACACTGAAGCTTTCTTT.

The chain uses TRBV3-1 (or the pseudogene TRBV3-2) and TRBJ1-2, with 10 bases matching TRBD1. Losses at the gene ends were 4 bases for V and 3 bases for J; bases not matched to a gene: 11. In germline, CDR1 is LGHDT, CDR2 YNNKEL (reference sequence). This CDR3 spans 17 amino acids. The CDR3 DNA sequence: TGTGCCAGCAGCCCCCGGGACAGGGGTGGCGTGGACTATGGCTACACCTTC. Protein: CASSPRDRGGVDYGYTF.

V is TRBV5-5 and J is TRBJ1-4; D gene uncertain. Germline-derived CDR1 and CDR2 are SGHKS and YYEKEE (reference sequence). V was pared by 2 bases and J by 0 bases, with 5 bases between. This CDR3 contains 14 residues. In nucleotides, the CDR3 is TGTGCCAGCAGCTTCCTTGCAACTAATGAAAAACTGTTTTTT. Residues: CASSFLATNEKLFF.